This T cell receptor beta chain was recovered during a study of blood T cell repertoires in COVID-19. Turning to the study itself: The United States, Italy and Spain supplied acute and convalescent COVID-19 samples. PBMCs, B-cell-depleted T cells, or T cells were the source of the cDNA or gDNA that made up the material.

The J segment lost 4 bases and the V segment lost 1 base, leaving 3 bases of the junction unmatched. CDR1 is SGHTA and CDR2 is FQGNSA in the germline V gene. The CDR3 loop spans 14 amino acids. Produced via immunoSEQ multiplex PCR; TCRdb's table is partial and in-frame only. This repertoire shows about 180,000 clones, about 90% found once; its top ten account for around 20%. The TCR originated in a man in his 70s with active or convalescent COVID-19. The material sequenced was peripheral blood. V gene TRBV7-2 combines with J gene TRBJ1-2; 7 bases are shared with TRBD1. The CDR3 loop is CASSLGGQIYGYTF. CDR3 coding DNA: TGTGCCAGCAGCTTAGGGGGACAGATCTATGGCTACACCTTC.